This T cell receptor (beta chain) was sequenced in a study of graft-versus-host responses after intestinal transplantation. Findings and limits, study-wide: GvH clones appeared in recipient marrow, some first in ileum or blood. Allografts carried high graft-versus-host to host-versus-graft clonal ratios in patients having graft-donor T cell macrochimerism.

The CDR3 runs to 18 residues. Trimming left V 0 bases short and J 0 bases short, with 18 bases between. Looked up from germline, CDR1 is MGHRA and CDR2 is YSYEKL. Researchers processed graft tissue to release intraepithelial and lamina propria lymphocytes. Data came from immunoSEQ multiplex PCR; TCRdb stores just in-frame clones and leaves some out. Of more than 13,000 clones listed, approximately 70% were seen once; the top ten hold 20% to 25%. This clone was seen a few times. Its antigen is unknown. The source is a human patient who received an intestinal transplant, so some T cells may come from the graft donor. The chain combines TRBV4-1 with TRBJ2-7, with a possible D match to TRBD2 (5 bases). The sample in question was ileum tissue, obtained 700 to 800 days after intestinal transplantation. The CDR3 reads CASSQERQEAASSYEQYF. Here the CDR3 DNA reads TGCGCCAGCAGCCAAGAAAGGCAGGAAGCGGCTAGCTCCTACGAGCAGTACTTC.